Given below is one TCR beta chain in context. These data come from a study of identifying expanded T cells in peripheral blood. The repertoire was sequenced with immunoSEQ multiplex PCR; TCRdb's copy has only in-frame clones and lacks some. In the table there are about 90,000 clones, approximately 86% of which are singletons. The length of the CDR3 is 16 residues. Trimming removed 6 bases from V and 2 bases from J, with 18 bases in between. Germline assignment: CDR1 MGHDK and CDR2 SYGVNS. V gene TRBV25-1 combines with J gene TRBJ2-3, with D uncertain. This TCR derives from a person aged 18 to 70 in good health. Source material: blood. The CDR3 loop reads CASSEVGSGDTDTQYF. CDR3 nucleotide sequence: TGTGCCAGCAGCGAAGTAGGGTCCGGCGACACAGATACGCAGTATTTT.